Shown below are 4 T cell receptor beta chains from a single sample sequenced in a study of blood T cell repertoires in COVID-19. Assay: immunoSEQ multiplex PCR; the TCRdb copy retains only in-frame clones and omits some. The sample has some 83,000 clones, about 82% seen once. What was sequenced was peripheral blood. The receptors derive from a man aged 45 to 65 with active COVID-19.

The chain has TRBV28 and TRBJ2-1, with TRBD1 matching over 9 bases. With V trimmed by 5 bases and J by 7 bases, 9 bases remained unmatched. The CDR3 loop spans 15 amino acids. In germline, CDR1 is MDHEN, CDR2 SYDVKM. The CDR3 loop is CASSRGDRDHNEQFF. CDR3 DNA sequence: TGTGCCAGCAGTCGAGGGGACAGGGATCATAATGAGCAGTTCTTC.

This clone was seen ten or more times. The rearrangement links TRBV3-1 (or the pseudogene TRBV3-2) to TRBJ1-2; the D gene is possibly TRBD1 (6 bases). The length of the CDR3 is 14 residues. V was shortened by 4 bases and J by 4 bases, with 13 bases between the two germline ends. The germline V gene has CDR1 LGHDT and CDR2 YNNKEL (reference sequence). CDR3: CASSLQGELYGYTF. CDR3 bases: TGTGCCAGCAGCCTACAGGGCGAGCTCTATGGCTACACCTTC.

The V and J genes are TRBV5-4 and TRBJ1-1, with D unclear. This CDR3 is built from 13 residues. V shed 4 bases and J shed 1 base, with 8 bases lying between them. Per the germline V gene, CDR1 is SGHNT and CDR2 is YYREEE (reference sequence). As DNA, the CDR3 is TGTGCCAGCAGCCACGGTGGGAACACTGAAGCTTTCTTT. This encodes CASSHGGNTEAFF.

This clone was recorded only once. The J gene is TRBJ1-4, the V gene TRBV27; 11 bases agree with TRBD1. After removal of 3 bases from V and 6 bases from J, the junction contained 6 bases not matched to a gene. Germline CDR1 reads MNHEY; CDR2 reads SMNVEV (reference sequence). This CDR3 spans 16 amino acids. CDR3 loop: CASSFGGDRGYEKLFF. CDR3 sequence (DNA): TGTGCCAGCAGTTTTGGTGGGGACAGGGGGTATGAAAAACTGTTTTTT. Combining the CDR3 with reference TRBV27 and TRBJ1-4 gives the whole variable domain EAQVTQNPRYLITVTGKKLTVTCSQNMNHEYMSWYRQDPGLGLRQIYYSMNVEVTDKGDVPEGYKVSRKEKRNFPLILESPSPNQTSLYFCASSFGGDRGYEKLFFGSGTQLSVL.